The clone carrying this T cell receptor beta chain has at least ten counts. The antigen is undetermined. This sample was taken from a study of T cell repertoires in cytomegalovirus infection. Whole-study context: CMV infection and matching HLA type were both indicated by public TCR beta signatures. Study-wide points: Adding up the frequency of public TCR beta families identified people who carried CMV plus the relevant HLA. Across the ex vivo response, the dominant clonotypes were HLA-C-restricted CMV-specific TCR beta clonotypes.

Per the germline V gene, CDR1 is SGHTA and CDR2 is FQGNSA. The length of the CDR3 is 15 residues. Trimming removed 5 bases at V and 2 bases at J, with 13 bases between. Using its own MiXCR run on the reads, TCRdb lists one record per CDR3 protein. This table holds about 100,000 distinct CDR3 sequences, more than 15% found once. V gene TRBV7-2 combines with J gene TRBJ2-4, with D tentatively TRBD2 (7 bases). This receptor was obtained from a human donor in good health (CMV status not recorded). Some clones in this sample may be carry-over from other donors' samples. Sequencing was carried out using PBMCs. The CDR3 region is CASSRRGATKNIQYF. The DNA for the CDR3 is TGTGCCAGCAGCCGTCGGGGGGCAACCAAAAACATTCAGTACTTC. Full variable domain (rest looked up from reference TRBV7-2 and TRBJ2-4): GAGVSQSPSNKVTEKGKDVELRCDPISGHTALYWYRQSLGQGLEFLIYFQGNSAPDKSGLPSDRFSAERTGGSVSTLTIQRTQQEDSAVYLCASSRRGATKNIQYFGAGTRLSVL.